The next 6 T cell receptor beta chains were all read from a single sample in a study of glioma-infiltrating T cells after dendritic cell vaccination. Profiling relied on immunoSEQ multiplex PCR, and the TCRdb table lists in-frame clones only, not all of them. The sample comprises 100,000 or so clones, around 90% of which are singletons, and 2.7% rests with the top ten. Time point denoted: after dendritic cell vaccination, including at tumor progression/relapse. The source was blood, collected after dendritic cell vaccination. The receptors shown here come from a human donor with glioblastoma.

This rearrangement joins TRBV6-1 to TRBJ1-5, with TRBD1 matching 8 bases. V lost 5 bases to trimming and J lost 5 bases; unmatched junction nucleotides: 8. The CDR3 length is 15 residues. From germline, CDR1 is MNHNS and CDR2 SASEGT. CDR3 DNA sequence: TGTGCCAGCAGTCCCCAACAGGGGGATTATCAGCCCCAGCATTTT. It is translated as CASSPQQGDYQPQHF.

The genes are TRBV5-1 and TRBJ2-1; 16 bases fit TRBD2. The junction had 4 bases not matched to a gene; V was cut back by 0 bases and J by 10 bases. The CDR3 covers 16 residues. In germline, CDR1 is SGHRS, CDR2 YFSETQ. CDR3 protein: CASSLGGLAGGGEQFF. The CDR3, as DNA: TGCGCCAGCAGCTTGGGGGGACTAGCGGGAGGGGGCGAGCAGTTCTTC. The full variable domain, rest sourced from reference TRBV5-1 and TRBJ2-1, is KAGVTQTPRYLIKTRGQQVTLSCSPISGHRSVSWYQQTPGQGLQFLFEYFSETQRNKGNFPGRFSGRQFSNSRSEMNVSTLELGDSALYLCASSLGGLAGGGEQFFGPGTRLTVL.

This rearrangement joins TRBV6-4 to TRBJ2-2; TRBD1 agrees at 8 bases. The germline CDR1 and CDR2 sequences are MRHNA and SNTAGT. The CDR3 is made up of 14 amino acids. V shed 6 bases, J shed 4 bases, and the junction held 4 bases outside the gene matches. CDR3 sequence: CASSGQGGTGELFF. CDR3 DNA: TGTGCCAGCAGCGGACAGGGTGGCACCGGGGAGCTGTTTTTT.

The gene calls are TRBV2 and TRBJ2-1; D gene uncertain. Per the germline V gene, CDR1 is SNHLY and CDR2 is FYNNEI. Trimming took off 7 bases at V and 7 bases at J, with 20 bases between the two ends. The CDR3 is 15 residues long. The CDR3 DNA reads TGTGCCAGCATTCCCCTGCTTCGTTCGGGTAATGAGCAGTTCTTC. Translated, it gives CASIPLLRSGNEQFF. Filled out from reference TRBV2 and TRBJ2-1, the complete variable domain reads EPEVTQTPSHQVTQMGQEVILRCVPISNHLYFYWYRQILGQKVEFLVSFYNNEISEKSEIFDDQFSVERPDGSNFTLKIRSTKLEDSAMYFCASIPLLRSGNEQFFGPGTRLTVL.

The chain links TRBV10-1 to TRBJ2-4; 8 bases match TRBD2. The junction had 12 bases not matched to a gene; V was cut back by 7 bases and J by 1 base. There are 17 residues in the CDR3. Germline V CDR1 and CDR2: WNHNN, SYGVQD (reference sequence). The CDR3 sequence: CASTGTRGFDAKNIQYF. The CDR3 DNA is TGCGCCAGCACTGGGACTAGGGGATTCGATGCCAAAAACATTCAGTACTTC.

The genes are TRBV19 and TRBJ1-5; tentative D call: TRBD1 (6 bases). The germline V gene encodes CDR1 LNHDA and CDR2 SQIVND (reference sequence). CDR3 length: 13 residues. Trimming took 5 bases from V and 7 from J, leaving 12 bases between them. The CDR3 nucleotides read TGTGCCAGTAGTGCCGGGACATACCAGCCCCAGCATTTT. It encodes CASSAGTYQPQHF.